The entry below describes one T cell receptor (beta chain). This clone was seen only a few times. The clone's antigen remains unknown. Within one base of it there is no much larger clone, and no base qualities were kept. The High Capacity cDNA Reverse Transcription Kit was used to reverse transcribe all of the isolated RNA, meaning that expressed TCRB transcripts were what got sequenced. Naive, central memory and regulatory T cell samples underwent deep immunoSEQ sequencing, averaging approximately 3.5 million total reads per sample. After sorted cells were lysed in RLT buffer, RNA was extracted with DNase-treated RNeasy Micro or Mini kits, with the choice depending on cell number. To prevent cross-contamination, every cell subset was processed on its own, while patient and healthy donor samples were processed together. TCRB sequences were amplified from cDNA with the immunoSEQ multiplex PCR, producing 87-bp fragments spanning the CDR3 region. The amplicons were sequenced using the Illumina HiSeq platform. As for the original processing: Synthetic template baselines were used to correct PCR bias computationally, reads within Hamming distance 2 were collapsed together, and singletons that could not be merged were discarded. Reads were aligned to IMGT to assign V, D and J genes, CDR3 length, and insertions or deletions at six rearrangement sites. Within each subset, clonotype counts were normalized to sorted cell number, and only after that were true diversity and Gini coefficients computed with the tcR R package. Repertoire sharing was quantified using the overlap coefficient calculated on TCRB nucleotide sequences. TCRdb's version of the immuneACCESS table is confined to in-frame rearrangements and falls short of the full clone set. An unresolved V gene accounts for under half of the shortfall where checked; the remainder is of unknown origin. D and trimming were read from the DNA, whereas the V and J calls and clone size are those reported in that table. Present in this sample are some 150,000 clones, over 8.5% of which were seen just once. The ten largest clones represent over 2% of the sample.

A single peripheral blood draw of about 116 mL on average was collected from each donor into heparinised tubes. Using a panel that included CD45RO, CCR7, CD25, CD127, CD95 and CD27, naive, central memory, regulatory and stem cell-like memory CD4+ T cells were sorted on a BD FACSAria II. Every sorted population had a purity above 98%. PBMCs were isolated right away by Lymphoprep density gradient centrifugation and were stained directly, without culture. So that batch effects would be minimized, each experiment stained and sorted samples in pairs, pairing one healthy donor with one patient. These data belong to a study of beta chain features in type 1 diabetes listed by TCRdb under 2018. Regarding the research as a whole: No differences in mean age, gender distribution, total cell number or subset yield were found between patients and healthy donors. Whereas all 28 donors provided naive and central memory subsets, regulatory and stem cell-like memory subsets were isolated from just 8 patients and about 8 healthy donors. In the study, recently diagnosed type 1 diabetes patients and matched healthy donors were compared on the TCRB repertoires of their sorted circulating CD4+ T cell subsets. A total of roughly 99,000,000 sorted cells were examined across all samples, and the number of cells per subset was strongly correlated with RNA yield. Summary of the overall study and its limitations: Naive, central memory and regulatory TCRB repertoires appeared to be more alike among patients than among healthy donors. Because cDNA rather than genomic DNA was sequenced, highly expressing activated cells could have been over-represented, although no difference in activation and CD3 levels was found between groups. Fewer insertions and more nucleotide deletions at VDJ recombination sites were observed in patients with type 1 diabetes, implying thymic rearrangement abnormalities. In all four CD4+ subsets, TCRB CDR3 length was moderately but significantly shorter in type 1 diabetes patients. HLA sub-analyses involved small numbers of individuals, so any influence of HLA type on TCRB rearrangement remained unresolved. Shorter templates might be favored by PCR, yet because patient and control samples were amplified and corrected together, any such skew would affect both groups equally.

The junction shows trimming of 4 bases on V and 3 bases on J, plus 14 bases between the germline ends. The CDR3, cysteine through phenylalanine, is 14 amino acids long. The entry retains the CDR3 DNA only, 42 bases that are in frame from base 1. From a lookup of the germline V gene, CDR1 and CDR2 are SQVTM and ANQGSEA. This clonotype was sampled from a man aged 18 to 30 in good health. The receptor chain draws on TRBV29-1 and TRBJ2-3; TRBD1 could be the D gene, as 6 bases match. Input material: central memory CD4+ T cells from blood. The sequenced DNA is TGCAGCGTTGGGGGGCTCAGTTTTACAGATACGCAGTATTTT. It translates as CSVGGLSFTDTQYF.